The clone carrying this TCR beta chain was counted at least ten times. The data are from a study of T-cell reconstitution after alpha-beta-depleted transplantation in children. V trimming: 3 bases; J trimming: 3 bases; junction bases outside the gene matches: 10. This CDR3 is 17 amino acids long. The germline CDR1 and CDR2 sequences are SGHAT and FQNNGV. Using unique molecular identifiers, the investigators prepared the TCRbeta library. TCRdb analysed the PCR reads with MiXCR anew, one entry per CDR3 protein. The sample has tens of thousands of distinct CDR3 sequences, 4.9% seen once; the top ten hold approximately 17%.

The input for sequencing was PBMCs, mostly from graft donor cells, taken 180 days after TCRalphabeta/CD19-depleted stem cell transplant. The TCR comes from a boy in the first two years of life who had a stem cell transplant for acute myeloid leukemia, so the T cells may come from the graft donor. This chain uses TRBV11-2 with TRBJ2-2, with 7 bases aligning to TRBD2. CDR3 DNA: TGTGCCAGCAGCTTCTTACCGGGACTACCCGACACCGGGGAGCTGTTTTTT. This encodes CASSFLPGLPDTGELFF.